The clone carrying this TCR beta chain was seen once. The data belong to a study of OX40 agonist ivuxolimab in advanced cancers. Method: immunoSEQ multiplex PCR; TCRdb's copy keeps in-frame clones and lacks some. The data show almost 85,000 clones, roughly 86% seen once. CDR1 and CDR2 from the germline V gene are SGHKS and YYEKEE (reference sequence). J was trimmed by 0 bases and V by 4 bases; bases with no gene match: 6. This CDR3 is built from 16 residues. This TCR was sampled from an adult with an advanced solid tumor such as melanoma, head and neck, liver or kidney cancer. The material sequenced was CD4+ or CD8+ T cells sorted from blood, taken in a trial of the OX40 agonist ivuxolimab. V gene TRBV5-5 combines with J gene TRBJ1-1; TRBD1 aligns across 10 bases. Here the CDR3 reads CASSGRGQGVNTEAFF. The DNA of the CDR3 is TGTGCCAGCAGCGGTCGAGGACAGGGGGTGAACACTGAAGCTTTCTTT.